One sample yielded the 18 T cell receptor beta chains listed below, sequenced in a study of shared clonotypes between healthy human individuals. Only CD45RO-negative cells positively selected for CCR7 counted as naive CD8 cells, so terminally differentiated effector memory CD45RA+ cells were excluded. TCRdb's table, derived via immunoSEQ multiplex PCR, lists solely in-frame clones and lacks some. The sample contains some 580,000 clones, roughly 98% of which appear only once. Sequences were obtained from naive CD8+ T cells sorted from blood. All receptors come from a man aged 25 to 40 in good health.

The genes are TRBV4-1 and TRBJ1-1; no clear D gene. CDR3 size: 13 residues. Trimming removed 4 bases at V and 0 bases at J, with 6 bases between. The germline CDR1 and CDR2 sequences are MGHRA and YSYEKL. The CDR3 protein is CASSPQMNTEAFF. CDR3 nucleotides: TGCGCCAGCAGCCCACAGATGAACACTGAAGCTTTCTTT.

The chain couples TRBV29-1 to TRBJ2-2; TRBD1 or TRBD2 may be the D gene (5 bases each). Trimming removed 6 bases from V and 2 bases from J, with 10 bases in between. The CDR3 covers 13 residues. Germline V gives CDR1 SQVTM, CDR2 ANQGSEA. The CDR3 protein is CSVHGGNTGELFF. The CDR3 DNA reads TGCAGCGTCCATGGGGGAAACACCGGGGAGCTGTTTTTT.

The genes are TRBV19 and TRBJ2-7; no clear D. V shed 3 bases and J shed 1 base, with 10 bases lying between them. The CDR3 consists of 14 residues. Germline V gene data show CDR1 as LNHDA and CDR2 as SQIVND (reference sequence). This chain's CDR3 is CASSIDNLSYEQYF. CDR3 in DNA: TGTGCCAGTAGTATTGACAATCTATCCTACGAGCAGTACTTC. Combining the CDR3 with reference TRBV19 and TRBJ2-7 gives the whole variable domain DGGITQSPKYLFRKEGQNVTLSCEQNLNHDAMYWYRQDPGQGLRLIYYSQIVNDFQKGDIAEGYSVSREKKESFPLTVTSAQKNPTAFYLCASSIDNLSYEQYFGPGTRLTVT.

The gene calls are TRBV27 and TRBJ2-7, with TRBD1 matching over 8 bases. Germline values: CDR1 MNHEY, CDR2 SMNVEV (reference sequence). The CDR3 has 14 residues. Trimming at V came to 8 bases and at J to 0 bases, leaving 6 bases not matched to a gene. The CDR3 reads CASGIQGVSYEQYF. In DNA, the CDR3 is TGTGCCAGCGGAATACAGGGGGTCTCCTACGAGCAGTACTTC.

The chain recombines TRBV10-1 with TRBJ2-7; 8 nucleotides match TRBD1. The CDR3 is 12 residues long. The germline CDR1 and CDR2 sequences are WNHNN and SYGVQD (reference sequence). V dropped 9 bases and J dropped 5; count of bases not matched to a gene: 6. The CDR3 spells CASPSGGNEQYF. In nucleotides, the CDR3 is TGCGCCAGTCCCTCAGGGGGCAACGAGCAGTACTTC.

The chain links TRBV7-3 to TRBJ2-1, with D possibly being TRBD2 (6 bases). Germline V gene sequence: CDR1 SGHTA, CDR2 FQGTGA. V was cut by 5 bases and J by 1 base, with 30 bases left in between. The CDR3 runs to 21 residues. The CDR3, as DNA: TGTGCCAGCAGCCGACCCGAGGAGCCGGGAGCATCCGAAGTGTCCTACAATGAGCAGTTCTTC. It translates to CASSRPEEPGASEVSYNEQFF.

The V gene is TRBV4-1, the J gene TRBJ2-1, with D tentatively TRBD2 (6 bases). Germline-derived CDR1 and CDR2 are MGHRA and YSYEKL. CDR3 length equals 16 residues. Trimming left V 0 bases short and J 4 bases short, with 13 bases between. The DNA for the CDR3 is TGCGCCAGCAGCCAAGAAGGCCAGCGGGCATACAATGAGCAGTTCTTC. The encoded protein is CASSQEGQRAYNEQFF.

The table lists this clone with a few counts. The rearrangement uses TRBV29-1 and TRBJ2-7; TRBD1 is a possible D gene (6 bases). The CDR3 has 13 residues. The V end was cut by 1 base, the J end by 2 bases, with 9 bases between. The germline gives CDR1 SQVTM, CDR2 ANQGSEA. In DNA form, the CDR3 reads TGCAGCGTTGAAGGACAGGTACCCTACGAGCAGTACTTC. Protein product: CSVEGQVPYEQYF.

This sequence joins TRBV7-8 and TRBJ2-2; 10 nucleotides match TRBD2. The germline gives CDR1 SGHVS, CDR2 FQNEAQ. With V trimmed by 5 bases and J by 5 bases, 8 bases remained unmatched. The CDR3 length is 16 residues. The CDR3 here is CASSTTASGRTGELFF. CDR3 DNA: TGTGCCAGCAGCACCACGGCTAGCGGGAGAACCGGGGAGCTGTTTTTT. Using reference TRBV7-8 and TRBJ2-2 for the parts outside the CDR3, the full variable domain is GAGVSQSPRYKVAKRGQDVALRCDPISGHVSLFWYQQALGQGPEFLTYFQNEAQLDKSGLPSDRFFAERPEGSVSTLKIQRTQQEDSAVYLCASSTTASGRTGELFFGEGSRLTVL.

The CDR3 protein is CASSDNASGRRTDTQYF. The CDR3 coding sequence is TGTGCCAGCAGCGATAACGCTAGCGGGAGACGGACAGATACGCAGTATTTT. The V and J genes are TRBV11-2 and TRBJ2-3; 10 bases map to TRBD2. The CDR3 runs 17 residues. Losses at the gene ends were 5 bases for V and 3 bases for J; bases not matched to a gene: 11. Germline CDR1 is SGHAT and CDR2 is FQNNGV.

The rearrangement links TRBV13 to TRBJ2-2; the match to TRBD1 covers 9 bases. The V gene's germline CDR1 is PRHDT and CDR2 FYEKMQ (reference sequence). This CDR3 spans 16 amino acids. V lost 5 bases and J lost 1; bases outside the gene matches: 5. The CDR3 bases are TGTGCCAGCAGCCAACCGGGACAGGGGAACACCGGGGAGCTGTTTTTT. Protein sequence: CASSQPGQGNTGELFF.

The J gene is TRBJ1-4, the V gene TRBV15; D gene uncertain. There are 14 residues in the CDR3. The ends were cut back, 5 bases at V and 5 bases at J, with 12 bases in the middle. Germline CDR1 and CDR2: LNHNV and YYDKDF (reference sequence). The CDR3 loop is CATSLRRGNEKLFF. The CDR3 bases are TGTGCCACCAGCCTCCGACGAGGAAATGAAAAACTGTTTTTT.

J is TRBJ1-1 and V is TRBV4-1, with D perhaps matching TRBD1 (5 bases). The V end was cut by 4 bases, the J end by 6 bases, with 15 bases between. The CDR3 sequence is 14 residues long. CDR1 is MGHRA and CDR2 is YSYEKL in the germline V gene. CDR3 in DNA: TGCGCCAGCAGCCGAGAGATGGCAGGGCCTGAAGCTTTCTTT. It specifies CASSREMAGPEAFF.

This clone has a single count. V gene TRBV14 combines with J gene TRBJ1-2; 8 bases are shared with TRBD1. The CDR3 totals 18 residues. V was pared by 0 bases and J by 4 bases, with 13 bases of the junction left unmatched. Germline V gene data show CDR1 as SGHDN and CDR2 as FVKESK. The CDR3 spells CASSQDSPPGGDFYGYTF. CDR3 DNA sequence: TGTGCCAGCAGCCAAGATTCCCCCCCAGGGGGCGACTTCTATGGCTACACCTTC.

This rearrangement joins TRBV2 to TRBJ2-7; TRBD1 agrees at 9 bases. Per germline, CDR1 SNHLY and CDR2 FYNNEI. This CDR3 is 14 amino acids long. The V and J ends lost 3 bases and 3 bases, in that order; junction bases with no gene match: 3. The chain's CDR3 is CASSDGTGNYEQYF. DNA for the CDR3: TGTGCCAGCAGTGATGGGACAGGGAACTACGAGCAGTACTTC.

The chain is built from TRBV9 and TRBJ2-1; TRBD2 aligns across 11 bases. There are 17 residues in the CDR3. V lost 0 bases, J lost 5 bases, and 7 bases stayed unmatched. Germline V gene data show CDR1 as SGDLS and CDR2 as YYNGEE. The CDR3 here is CASSVDSASGRHNEQFF. The CDR3 coding sequence is TGTGCCAGCAGCGTAGATTCGGCTAGCGGGAGGCACAATGAGCAGTTCTTC.

The V and J genes are TRBV27 and TRBJ1-2, with D perhaps TRBD1 (6 bases). The CDR3 is 17 amino acids. V lost 6 bases and J 1 base, leaving 21 bases between the germline ends. The germline V gene has CDR1 MNHEY and CDR2 SMNVEV (reference sequence). The CDR3 nucleotides are TGTGCCAGCAGCCCTTGGGCAGGGGTAGGGGTTAACTATGGCTACACCTTC. It codes for CASSPWAGVGVNYGYTF.

The chain is built from TRBV25-1 and TRBJ2-4, with TRBD2 matching 13 bases. J gave up 8 bases and V 4 bases, and 8 bases lay outside the gene matches. This CDR3 spans 16 amino acids. Germline V CDR1 and CDR2: MGHDK, SYGVNS. CDR3 sequence: CASSVPGLAGVDIQYF. CDR3 sequence (DNA): TGTGCCAGCAGTGTCCCTGGACTAGCGGGAGTGGACATTCAGTACTTC.